A single T cell receptor beta chain is shown here with its context. Under the authors' procedure: Amplification of reference gene primers was used by the study to estimate nucleated cell counts. Clones were read by immunoSEQ multiplex PCR, and TCRdb kept only the in-frame ones, dropping some. V and J calls and clone size follow that table, whereas D and trimming were derived from the DNA. The sample shows around 400,000 clones, around 87% of them seen only once. The entry originates in a study of blood T cell repertoires in COVID-19. Study context: Samples of COVID-19 (acute and convalescent) were obtained from the United States, Italy and Spain.

This CDR3 is built from 16 residues. The germline CDR1 and CDR2 sequences are MDHEN and SYDVKM. Trimming took 6 bases from V and 6 from J; bases not matched to a gene: 15. While infection was still active, Seattle patients were enrolled and then followed longitudinally. The chain joins TRBV28 to TRBJ2-7; 9 nucleotides line up with TRBD1. Sequences were obtained from peripheral blood. This sequence was found in a woman aged 25-40 years with COVID-19, enrolled during active disease. The CDR3 DNA follows: TGTGCCAGCAGGCCGAGGAGGGGACAGGGTTTGGGCGAGCAGTACTTC. Residues: CASRPRRGQGLGEQYF.